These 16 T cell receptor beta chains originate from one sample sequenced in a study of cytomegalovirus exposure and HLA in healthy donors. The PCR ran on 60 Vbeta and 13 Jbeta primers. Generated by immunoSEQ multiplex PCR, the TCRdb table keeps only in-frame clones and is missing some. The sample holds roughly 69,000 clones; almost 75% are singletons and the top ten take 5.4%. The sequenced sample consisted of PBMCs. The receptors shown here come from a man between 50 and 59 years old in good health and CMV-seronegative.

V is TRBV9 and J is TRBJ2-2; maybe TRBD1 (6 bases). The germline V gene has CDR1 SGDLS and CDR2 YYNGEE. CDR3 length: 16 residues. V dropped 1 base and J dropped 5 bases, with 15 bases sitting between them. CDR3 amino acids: CASSVWVGGRTGELFF. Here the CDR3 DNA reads TGTGCCAGCAGCGTATGGGTAGGGGGAAGGACCGGGGAGCTGTTTTTT.

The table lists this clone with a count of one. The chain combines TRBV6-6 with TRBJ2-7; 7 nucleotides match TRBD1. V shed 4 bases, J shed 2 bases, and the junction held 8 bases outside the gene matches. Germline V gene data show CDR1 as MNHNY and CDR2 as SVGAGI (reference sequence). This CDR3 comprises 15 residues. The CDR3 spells CASSSQGDQTYEQYF. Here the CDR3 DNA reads TGTGCCAGCAGTTCCCAGGGGGACCAAACCTACGAGCAGTACTTC.

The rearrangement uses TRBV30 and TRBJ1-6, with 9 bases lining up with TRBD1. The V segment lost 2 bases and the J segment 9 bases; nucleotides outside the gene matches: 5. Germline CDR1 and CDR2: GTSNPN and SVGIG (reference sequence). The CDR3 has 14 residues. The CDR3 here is CAWSPGTGLSPLHF. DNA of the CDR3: TGTGCCTGGAGTCCCGGGACAGGGCTTTCACCCCTCCACTTT.

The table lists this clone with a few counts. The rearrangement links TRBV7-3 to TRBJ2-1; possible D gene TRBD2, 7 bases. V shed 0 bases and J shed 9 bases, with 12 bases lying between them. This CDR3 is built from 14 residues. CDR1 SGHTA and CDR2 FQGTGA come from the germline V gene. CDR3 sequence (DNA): TGTGCCAGCAGCTTAACAGGGGGGGCCGGTGAGCAGTTCTTC. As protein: CASSLTGGAGEQFF.

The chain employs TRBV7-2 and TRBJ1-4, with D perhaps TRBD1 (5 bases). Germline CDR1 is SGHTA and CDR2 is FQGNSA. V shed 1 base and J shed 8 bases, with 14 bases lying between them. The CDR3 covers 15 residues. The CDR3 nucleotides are TGTGCCAGCAGCTTAGTTCAGGGCCTGGGGGAAAAACTGTTTTTT. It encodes CASSLVQGLGEKLFF.

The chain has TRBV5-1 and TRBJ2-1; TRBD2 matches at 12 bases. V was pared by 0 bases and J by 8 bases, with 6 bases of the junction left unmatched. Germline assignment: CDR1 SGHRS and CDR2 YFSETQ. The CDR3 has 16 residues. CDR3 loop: CASSLAPSGGGDEQFF. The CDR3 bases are TGCGCCAGCAGCTTGGCCCCTAGCGGGGGGGGTGATGAGCAGTTCTTC.

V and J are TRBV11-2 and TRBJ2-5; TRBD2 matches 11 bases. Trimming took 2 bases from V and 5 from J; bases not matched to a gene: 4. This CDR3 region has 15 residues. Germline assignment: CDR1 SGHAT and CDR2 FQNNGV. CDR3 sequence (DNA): TGTGCCAGCAGCTTACTAGCGGGGGGCGTGGAGACCCAGTACTTC. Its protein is CASSLLAGGVETQYF.

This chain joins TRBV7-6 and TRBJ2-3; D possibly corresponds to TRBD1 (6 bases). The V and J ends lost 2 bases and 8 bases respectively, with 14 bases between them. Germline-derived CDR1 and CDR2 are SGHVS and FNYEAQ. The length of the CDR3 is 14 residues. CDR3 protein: CASSLIGGKGTQYF. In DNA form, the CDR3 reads TGTGCCAGCAGCTTAATTGGGGGCAAGGGTACGCAGTATTTT.

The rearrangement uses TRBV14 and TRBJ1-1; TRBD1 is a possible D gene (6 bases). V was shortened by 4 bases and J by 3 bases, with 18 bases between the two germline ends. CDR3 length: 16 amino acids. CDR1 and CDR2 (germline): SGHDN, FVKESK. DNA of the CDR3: TGTGCCAGCAGCCGGGACACCAGTCTTAGGTACACTGAAGCTTTCTTT. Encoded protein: CASSRDTSLRYTEAFF.

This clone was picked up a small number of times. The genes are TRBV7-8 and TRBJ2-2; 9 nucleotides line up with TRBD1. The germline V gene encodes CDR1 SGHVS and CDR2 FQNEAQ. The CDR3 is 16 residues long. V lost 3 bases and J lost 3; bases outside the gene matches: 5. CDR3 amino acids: CASSLGQGLYTGELFF. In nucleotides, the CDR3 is TGTGCCAGCAGCTTGGGACAGGGTTTGTACACCGGGGAGCTGTTTTTT.

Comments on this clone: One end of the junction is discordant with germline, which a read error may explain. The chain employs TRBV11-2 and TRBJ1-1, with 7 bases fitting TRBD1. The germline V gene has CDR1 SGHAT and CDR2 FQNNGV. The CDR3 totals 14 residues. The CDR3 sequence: CASTLGTVNTEAFF. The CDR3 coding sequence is TGTGCCAGCACCTTAGGGACAGTGAACACTGAAGCTTTCTTT.

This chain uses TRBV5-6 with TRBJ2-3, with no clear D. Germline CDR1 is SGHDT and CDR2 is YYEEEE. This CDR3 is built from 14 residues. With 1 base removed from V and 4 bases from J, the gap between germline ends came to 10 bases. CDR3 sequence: CASSLKAGADTQYF. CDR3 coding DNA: TGTGCCAGCAGCTTGAAAGCAGGCGCAGATACGCAGTATTTT.

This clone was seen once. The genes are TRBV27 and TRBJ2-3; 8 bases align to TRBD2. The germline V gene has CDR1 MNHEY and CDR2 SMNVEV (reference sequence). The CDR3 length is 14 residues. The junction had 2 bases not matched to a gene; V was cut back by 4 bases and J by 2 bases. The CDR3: CASSSGGATDTQYF. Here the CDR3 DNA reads TGTGCCAGCAGTTCCGGGGGGGCCACAGATACGCAGTATTTT.

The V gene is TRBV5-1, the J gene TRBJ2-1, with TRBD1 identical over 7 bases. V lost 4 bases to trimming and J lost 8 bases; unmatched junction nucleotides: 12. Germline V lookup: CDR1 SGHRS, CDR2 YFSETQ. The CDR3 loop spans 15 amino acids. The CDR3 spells CASSPWLGGADEQFF. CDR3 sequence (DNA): TGCGCCAGCAGCCCCTGGCTAGGGGGCGCGGATGAGCAGTTCTTC.

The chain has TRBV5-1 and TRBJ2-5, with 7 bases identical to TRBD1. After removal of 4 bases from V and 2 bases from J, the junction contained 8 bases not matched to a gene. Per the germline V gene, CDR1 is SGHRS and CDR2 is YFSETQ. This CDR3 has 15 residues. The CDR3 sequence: CASSPSRGSQETQYF. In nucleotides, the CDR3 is TGCGCCAGCAGCCCAAGCAGGGGGTCTCAAGAGACCCAGTACTTC.

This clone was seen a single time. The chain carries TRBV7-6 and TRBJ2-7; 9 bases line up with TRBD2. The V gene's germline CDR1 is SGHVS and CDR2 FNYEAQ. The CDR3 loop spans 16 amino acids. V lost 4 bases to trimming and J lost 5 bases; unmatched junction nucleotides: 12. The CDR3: CASSSIVRGGLHEQYF. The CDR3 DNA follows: TGTGCCAGCAGCTCAATCGTGCGGGGGGGCCTCCACGAGCAGTACTTC. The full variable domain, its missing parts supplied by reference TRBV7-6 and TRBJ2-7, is GAGVSQSPRYKVTKRGQDVALRCDPISGHVSLYWYRQALGQGPEFLTYFNYEAQQDKSGLPNDRFSAERPEGSISTLTIQRTEQRDSAMYRCASSSIVRGGLHEQYFGPGTRLTVT.